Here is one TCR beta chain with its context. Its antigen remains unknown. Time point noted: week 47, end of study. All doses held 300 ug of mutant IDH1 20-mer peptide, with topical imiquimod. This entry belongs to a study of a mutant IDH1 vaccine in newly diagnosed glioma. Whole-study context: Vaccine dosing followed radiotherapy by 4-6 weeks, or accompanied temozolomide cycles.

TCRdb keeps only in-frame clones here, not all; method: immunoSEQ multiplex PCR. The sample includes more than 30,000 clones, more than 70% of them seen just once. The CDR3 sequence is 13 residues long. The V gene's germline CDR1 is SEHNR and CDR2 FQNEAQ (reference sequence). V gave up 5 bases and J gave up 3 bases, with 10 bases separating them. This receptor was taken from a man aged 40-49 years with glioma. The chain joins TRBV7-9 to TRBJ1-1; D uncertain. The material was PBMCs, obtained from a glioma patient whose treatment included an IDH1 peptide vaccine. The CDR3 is CASSPPGDTEAFF. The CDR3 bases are TGTGCCAGCAGCCCTCCCGGGGACACTGAAGCTTTCTTT.